What follows is one T cell receptor beta chain and its context. Its antigen is currently unknown. These data belong to a study of CD8 T cells in Susac syndrome. Sequencing of TCR beta was performed on blood CD8+ T cells and on blood CD4+ T cells. Random hexamers were used to reverse transcribe the RNA input (about 0.45 to 1 ug). A multiplex approach, immunoSEQ multiplex PCR, amplified TCR beta CDR3 across 54 Vbeta and 13 Jbeta. TCRdb re-called the immunoSEQ multiplex PCR reads with MiXCR, one entry per CDR3 protein. The sample records a few hundred thousand distinct CDR3 sequences, approximately 94% being singletons. Trimming removed 8 bases at V and 10 bases at J, with 14 bases between. CDR3 length: 12 amino acids. The V gene's germline CDR1 is MNHEY and CDR2 SVGAGI. General study points: When the CD4+ T cell repertoires of patients with Susac syndrome were examined, they did not show any clonal expansion.

The sequencing sample was made of CD4+ T cells from PBMCs. The chain combines TRBV6-5 with TRBJ1-4; the D is unclear. This clonotype was sampled from a human donor with Susac syndrome. CDR3 residues: CASVEPSGKLFF. The DNA for the CDR3 is TGTGCCAGCGTCGAGCCCTCAGGAAAACTGTTTTTT.